The source of this T cell receptor (beta chain) is a study of control samples from healthy donors and cancer patients. TCRdb's table, derived via immunoSEQ multiplex PCR, lists solely in-frame clones and lacks some. The top ten clones hold around 3.8% of a sample with 60,000 or so clones, over 75% of them seen once. The TCR was taken from a man aged 50-59 years in good health. Input material: blood.

The CDR3 DNA reads as TGTGCCAGCAGTGATCCCCGGACAGGGAACTATGGCTACACCTTC. Translation: CASSDPRTGNYGYTF. V and J are TRBV9 and TRBJ1-2; TRBD1 aligns across 8 bases. Germline CDR1 SGDLS, CDR2 YYNGEE. V was pared by 5 bases and J by 2 bases, with 8 bases of the junction left unmatched. This CDR3 region has 15 residues.